This entry lists 5 T cell receptor beta chains sequenced from one sample in a study of Ad26.COV2.S vaccination and SARS-CoV-2 variants. Treatment of the sample: roughly 18 received Ad26.COV2.S at low or high dose, single or two shots; about 5 received placebo; per-sample allocation not given. At day 63 after the first vaccine or placebo injection, samples were drawn. TCRdb keeps only in-frame clones here, not all; method: immunoSEQ multiplex PCR. This sample has around 450,000 clones, with approximately 92% found just once. This sample comprised peripheral blood, obtained in a trial of Ad26.COV2.S vaccine versus placebo. These receptors came from a person aged 18 to 59 who received the Ad26.COV2.S COVID-19 vaccine or a placebo.

The chain has TRBV5-8 and TRBJ2-3, with D unresolved. Looked up from germline, CDR1 is SGHTS and CDR2 is YDEGEE. The CDR3 is 10 residues long. Between the trimmed V and J ends, which lost 0 bases and 8 bases, there was a span of 1 base. The CDR3 bases are TGTGCCAGCAGCTTGGGTACGCAGTATTTT. Translated, it gives CASSLGTQYF.

The chain carries TRBV3-1 (or the pseudogene TRBV3-2) and TRBJ2-5; D not resolved. Germline CDR1 and CDR2: LGHDT and YNNKEL (reference sequence). V was shortened by 1 base and J by 7 bases, with 10 bases between the two germline ends. The CDR3 loop spans 13 amino acids. The CDR3 DNA reads TGTGCCAGCAGCCAAGCCGGGTTATGGACCCAGTACTTC. It encodes CASSQAGLWTQYF.

The rearrangement uses TRBV7-2 and TRBJ1-1; TRBD1 might be the D (6 bases). There are 15 residues in the CDR3. CDR1 SGHTA and CDR2 FQGNSA come from the germline V gene. V dropped 0 bases and J dropped 6 bases, with 14 bases sitting between them. The CDR3 sequence is CASSLAQGRVSEAFF. The DNA for the CDR3 is TGTGCCAGCAGCTTAGCTCAGGGGCGGGTCTCTGAAGCTTTCTTT.

V and J are TRBV27 and TRBJ1-2; D is uncertain. V lost 2 bases to trimming and J lost 0 bases, with 7 bases between them. This CDR3 contains 14 residues. Germline CDR1 reads MNHEY; CDR2 reads SMNVEV (reference sequence). Here the CDR3 reads CASSLGGANYGYTF. The CDR3 DNA reads as TGTGCCAGCAGTTTAGGAGGAGCTAACTATGGCTACACCTTC.

The chain employs TRBV28 and TRBJ1-2; D gene ambiguous. The V end was cut by 4 bases, the J end by 4 bases, with 4 bases between. This CDR3 spans 11 amino acids. CDR1 is MDHEN and CDR2 is SYDVKM in the germline V gene. The CDR3 region has the DNA TGTGCCAGCAGTTCCGGCTATGGCTACACCTTC. Translating gives CASSSGYGYTF.